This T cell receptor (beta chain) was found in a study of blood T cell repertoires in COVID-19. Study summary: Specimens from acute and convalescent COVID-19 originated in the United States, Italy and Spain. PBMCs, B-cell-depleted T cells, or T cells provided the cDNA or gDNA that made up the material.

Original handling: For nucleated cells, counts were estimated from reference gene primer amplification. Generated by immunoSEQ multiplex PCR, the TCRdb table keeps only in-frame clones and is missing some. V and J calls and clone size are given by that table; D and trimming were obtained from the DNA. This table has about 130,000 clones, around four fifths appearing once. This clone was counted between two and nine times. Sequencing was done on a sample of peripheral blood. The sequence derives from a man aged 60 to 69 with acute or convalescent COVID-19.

Here the CDR3 DNA reads TGCAGCGTTGATACGGGGGAAAGTAATCGGGAGCTGTTTTTT. Translation gives CSVDTGESNRELFF. This chain connects TRBV29-1 to TRBJ2-2; possibly TRBD2 for D (6 bases). V lost 3 bases and J 9 bases, leaving 17 bases between the germline ends. CDR3 length: 14 residues. Germline lookup yields CDR1 SQVTM and CDR2 ANQGSEA.